These T cell receptor beta chains were read from a single sample in a study of T cells in Graves' hyperthyroidism and ophthalmopathy. TCRdb independently ran MiXCR on the multiplex PCR reads; one entry per CDR3 protein. Altogether 300,000 to 450,000 distinct CDR3 sequences are present, under 15% being singletons, with the ten largest covering approximately 30%. Material for sequencing was blood. The receptors here all came from a woman in her thirties with Graves' hyperthyroidism. CDR3s include the opening cysteine and the closing phenylalanine or tryptophan. D genes are given only for firm matches. Not every row has a clone size; where given, it reads once, few, many or a size class.

v_call: TRBV5-1; clone_size: few; j_call: TRBJ2-2; d_call: TRBD2; cdr3_nt: TGCGCCAGCAGCTTGGTGGGAGGGACCAACACCGGGGAGCTGTTTTTT; cdr3_aa: CASSLVGGTNTGELFF
v_call: TRBV6-1; clone_size: many; j_call: TRBJ2-3; d_call: TRBD2; cdr3_nt: TGTGCCAGCAGTATACTAGCGGGCCCCTCCACAGATACGCAGTATTTT; cdr3_aa: CASSILAGPSTDTQYF
v_call: TRBV9; clone_size: few; j_call: TRBJ1-2; d_call: -; cdr3_nt: TGTGCCAGCAGCGGTGGAGGGGATAATTATGGCTACACCTTC; cdr3_aa: CASSGGGDNYGYTF
v_call: TRBV9; clone_size: many; j_call: TRBJ1-5; d_call: TRBD1; cdr3_nt: TGTGCCAGCAGCTCGGGACAGCTAAGCAATCAGCCCCAGCATTTT; cdr3_aa: CASSSGQLSNQPQHF
v_call: TRBV5-1; clone_size: few; j_call: TRBJ2-5; d_call: -; cdr3_nt: TGCGCCAGCAGCTTGGCACAGTACCAAGAGACCCAGTACTTC; cdr3_aa: CASSLAQYQETQYF
v_call: TRBV28; clone_size: few; j_call: TRBJ1-5; d_call: -; cdr3_nt: TGTGCCAGCAGGTTACAAGGACAGCTAGGGTTCCGAAATCAGCCCCAGCATTTT; cdr3_aa: CASRLQGQLGFRNQPQHF
v_call: TRBV20-1; clone_size: -; j_call: TRBJ2-3; d_call: -; cdr3_nt: TGCAGTGCCCCCAACCGGGAATCTGGGTACGATACGCAGTATTTT; cdr3_aa: CSAPNRESGYDTQYF
v_call: TRBV5-1; clone_size: few; j_call: TRBJ2-1; d_call: -; cdr3_nt: TGCGCCAGCAGCCCAGGCCGGACCAATGAGCAGTTCTTC; cdr3_aa: CASSPGRTNEQFF
v_call: TRBV20-1; clone_size: -; j_call: TRBJ2-7; d_call: TRBD2; cdr3_nt: TGCAGTGCTAGAGCCCCTAGCGGCTACGAGCAGTACTTC; cdr3_aa: CSARAPSGYEQYF
v_call: TRBV28; clone_size: -; j_call: TRBJ2-7; d_call: TRBD2; cdr3_nt: TGTGCCAGCAGTTTAGCGGGAGGCGGCTACAATGAGCAGTACTTC; cdr3_aa: CASSLAGGGYNEQYF
v_call: TRBV3-1; clone_size: many; j_call: TRBJ2-2; d_call: -; cdr3_nt: TGTGCCAGCAGCCAACGAGCGGGGAACACCGGGGAGCTGTTTTTT; cdr3_aa: CASSQRAGNTGELFF
v_call: TRBV6-2/TRBV6-3; clone_size: few; j_call: TRBJ1-5; d_call: -; cdr3_nt: TGTGCCAGCAGCGACTGGGGGGGCAGGCAGCCCCAGCATTTT; cdr3_aa: CASSDWGGRQPQHF
v_call: TRBV14; clone_size: -; j_call: TRBJ2-3; d_call: TRBD1; cdr3_nt: TGTGCCAGCAGCCAAGGAACAGGGGCCTACACAGATACGCAGTATTTT; cdr3_aa: CASSQGTGAYTDTQYF
v_call: TRBV3-1; clone_size: many; j_call: TRBJ2-7; d_call: TRBD1; cdr3_nt: TGTGCCAGCAGCCAAGGACAGGGTAGTATCTACGAGCAGTACTTC; cdr3_aa: CASSQGQGSIYEQYF
v_call: TRBV30; clone_size: many; j_call: TRBJ2-7; d_call: -; cdr3_nt: TGTGCCTGGAGTGTAGGAGTAGGAGGGAGCTACGAGCAGTACTTC; cdr3_aa: CAWSVGVGGSYEQYF
v_call: TRBV12-3/TRBV12-4; clone_size: many; j_call: TRBJ2-5; d_call: TRBD2; cdr3_nt: TGTGCCAGCAGTCCCGGACTAGCGGGAGGGCCCGGCGAGACCCAGTACTTC; cdr3_aa: CASSPGLAGGPGETQYF
v_call: TRBV5-6; clone_size: -; j_call: TRBJ1-6; d_call: -; cdr3_nt: TGTGCCACCCAAAACGGACAGTATAATTCACCCCTCCACTTT; cdr3_aa: CATQNGQYNSPLHF
v_call: TRBV5-1; clone_size: many; j_call: TRBJ1-4; d_call: -; cdr3_nt: TGCGCCAGCAGTGCCGGGACTTCAAATCAAAAACTGTTTTTT; cdr3_aa: CASSAGTSNQKLFF
v_call: TRBV9; clone_size: -; j_call: TRBJ2-7; d_call: TRBD2; cdr3_nt: TGTGCCAGCAGCCCGGGGGGGACGGGGGAACGCTACGAGCAGTACTTC; cdr3_aa: CASSPGGTGERYEQYF
v_call: TRBV29-1; clone_size: few; j_call: TRBJ2-7; d_call: -; cdr3_nt: TGCAGCGGGTCGACGGTAAACGAGCAGTACTTC; cdr3_aa: CSGSTVNEQYF
v_call: TRBV29-1; clone_size: many; j_call: TRBJ2-3; d_call: TRBD1; cdr3_nt: TGCAGCGTTTCCTTGACAGGGACCACAGATACGCAGTATTTT; cdr3_aa: CSVSLTGTTDTQYF
v_call: TRBV15; clone_size: -; j_call: TRBJ2-3; d_call: -; cdr3_nt: TGTGCCACCAGCAGCACACGGAGCACAGATACGCAGTATTTT; cdr3_aa: CATSSTRSTDTQYF
v_call: TRBV7-9; clone_size: few; j_call: TRBJ2-7; d_call: -; cdr3_nt: TGTGCCAGCAGCTCTTGTACAGCCTCCTACGAGCAGTACTTC; cdr3_aa: CASSSCTASYEQYF
v_call: TRBV9; clone_size: -; j_call: TRBJ1-2; d_call: -; cdr3_nt: TGTGCCAGCAGCCGACAGGAGACGCATGGCTACACCTTC; cdr3_aa: CASSRQETHGYTF
v_call: TRBV6-1; clone_size: many; j_call: TRBJ2-7; d_call: TRBD2; cdr3_nt: TGTGCCAGCAGTCCAGACCTAGCGGGAGGGCTGGGCGAGCAGTACTTC; cdr3_aa: CASSPDLAGGLGEQYF
v_call: TRBV7-2; clone_size: -; j_call: TRBJ2-1; d_call: TRBD2; cdr3_nt: TGTGCCAGCAGCTCCAGCCCTGGGACTAGCGGTAGGACTTCCTACAATGAGCAGTTCTTC; cdr3_aa: CASSSSPGTSGRTSYNEQFF
v_call: TRBV20-1; clone_size: -; j_call: TRBJ1-3; d_call: TRBD1; cdr3_nt: TGCAGTGCTGGACAGGGATCTCAAACTGGAAACACCATATATTTT; cdr3_aa: CSAGQGSQTGNTIYF
v_call: TRBV7-8; clone_size: many; j_call: TRBJ2-4; d_call: -; cdr3_nt: TGTGCCAGCAGCACCCGCGATGGGGCATTGGGTAACATTCAGTACTTC; cdr3_aa: CASSTRDGALGNIQYF
v_call: TRBV28; clone_size: many; j_call: TRBJ2-7; d_call: TRBD2; cdr3_nt: TGTGCCAGCAGTCCCCCGGGACTAGCGGTTTCCTACGAGCAGTACTTC; cdr3_aa: CASSPPGLAVSYEQYF
v_call: TRBV2; clone_size: many; j_call: TRBJ2-7; d_call: -; cdr3_nt: TGTGCCAGCAGTGAGGTTCTCGGGTGGGACGAGCAGTACTTC; cdr3_aa: CASSEVLGWDEQYF
v_call: TRBV11-3; clone_size: many; j_call: TRBJ2-3; d_call: TRBD1; cdr3_nt: TGTGCCAGCAGCCCCCCGGGCCAGGGGGAGCAGGATACGCAGTATTTT; cdr3_aa: CASSPPGQGEQDTQYF
v_call: TRBV29-1; clone_size: -; j_call: TRBJ1-2; d_call: -; cdr3_nt: TGCAGCGTTGAGTCCGCTCAGAATTATGGCTACACCTTC; cdr3_aa: CSVESAQNYGYTF
v_call: TRBV3-1; clone_size: -; j_call: TRBJ2-1; d_call: -; cdr3_nt: TGTGCCAGCAGCCTCTCCTTAGGACGACTATACAATGAGCAGTTCTTC; cdr3_aa: CASSLSLGRLYNEQFF
v_call: TRBV30; clone_size: many; j_call: TRBJ1-1; d_call: -; cdr3_nt: TGTGCCTCGTACTACCAGTGGGAGTTCACTGAAGCTTTCTTT; cdr3_aa: CASYYQWEFTEAFF
v_call: TRBV28; clone_size: many; j_call: TRBJ2-2; d_call: -; cdr3_nt: TGTGCCAGCAGGAAGGGGGGGCGGGAGCTGTTTTTT; cdr3_aa: CASRKGGRELFF
v_call: TRBV3-1; clone_size: many; j_call: TRBJ2-7; d_call: -; cdr3_nt: TGTGCCAGCAGCCAAGGCGAAGCGACCTACGAGCAGTACTTC; cdr3_aa: CASSQGEATYEQYF
v_call: TRBV29-1; clone_size: -; j_call: TRBJ1-1; d_call: TRBD1; cdr3_nt: TGCAGCGTGGGGGACAGGGGGCGCTGGGGCACTGAAGCTTTCTTT; cdr3_aa: CSVGDRGRWGTEAFF
v_call: TRBV6-1; clone_size: -; j_call: TRBJ2-2; d_call: TRBD2; cdr3_nt: TGTGCCAGCAAAGCGGGCACTAGCGGGCCCATAGGGCGAGCCGGGGAGCTGTTTTTT; cdr3_aa: CASKAGTSGPIGRAGELFF
v_call: TRBV12-3/TRBV12-4; clone_size: many; j_call: TRBJ1-4; d_call: -; cdr3_nt: TGTGCCAGCAGTTTCGGTGAGAGGAATGAAAAACTGTTTTTT; cdr3_aa: CASSFGERNEKLFF
v_call: TRBV6-2/TRBV6-3; clone_size: many; j_call: TRBJ2-7; d_call: -; cdr3_nt: TGTGCCAGCAGGATTCAGGGGCTAAAACTCTACGAGCAGTACTTC; cdr3_aa: CASRIQGLKLYEQYF
v_call: TRBV7-6; clone_size: many; j_call: TRBJ2-1; d_call: TRBD2; cdr3_nt: TGTGCCAGCGGACTGATAGCGGGAGCTACGGATGAGCAGTTCTTC; cdr3_aa: CASGLIAGATDEQFF
v_call: TRBV19; clone_size: -; j_call: TRBJ2-1; d_call: TRBD2; cdr3_nt: TGTGCCAGTAGTAGTGGGGGGGTCTACTACAATGAGCAGTTCTTC; cdr3_aa: CASSSGGVYYNEQFF
v_call: TRBV9; clone_size: -; j_call: TRBJ2-1; d_call: -; cdr3_nt: TGTGCCAGCAGCGTAGCTCGGACAGCCTACAATGAGCAGTTCTTC; cdr3_aa: CASSVARTAYNEQFF
v_call: TRBV6-6; clone_size: few; j_call: TRBJ2-7; d_call: TRBD2; cdr3_nt: TGTGCCAGCAGTTACTCCACTAGCGGATACAACTACGAGCAGTACTTC; cdr3_aa: CASSYSTSGYNYEQYF
v_call: TRBV3-1; clone_size: -; j_call: TRBJ2-2; d_call: TRBD2; cdr3_nt: TGTGCCAGCAGCGATCCGGGACTAGTAAACACCGGGGAGCTGTTTTTT; cdr3_aa: CASSDPGLVNTGELFF
v_call: TRBV19; clone_size: -; j_call: TRBJ2-1; d_call: -; cdr3_nt: TGTGCCAGTAGTAGCAGGCCAAAACTCTCCTACAATGAGCAGTTCTTC; cdr3_aa: CASSSRPKLSYNEQFF
v_call: TRBV29-1; clone_size: few; j_call: TRBJ2-7; d_call: TRBD2; cdr3_nt: TGCAGCGTCCGAAGCGGGACCTCCTACGAGCAGTACTTC; cdr3_aa: CSVRSGTSYEQYF
v_call: TRBV20-1; clone_size: -; j_call: TRBJ2-5; d_call: -; cdr3_nt: TGCAGGGCGCGCGGGAACGGCTTTTGGGATGCCGCCGCAGAGACCCAGTACTTC; cdr3_aa: CRARGNGFWDAAAETQYF
v_call: TRBV7-9; clone_size: many; j_call: TRBJ2-6; d_call: TRBD1; cdr3_nt: TGTGCCAGCAGCGGTGGGACAGGGTCCATCTCTGGGGCCAACGTCCTGACTTTC; cdr3_aa: CASSGGTGSISGANVLTF
v_call: TRBV27; clone_size: many; j_call: TRBJ2-7; d_call: TRBD1; cdr3_nt: TGTGCCAGCAGTTTACGGACAGGGGAAGGCTCCTACGAGCAGTACTTC; cdr3_aa: CASSLRTGEGSYEQYF